This is a list of T cell receptor beta chains from one sample in a study of T cell repertoires in cytomegalovirus infection. TCRdb fed the reads into MiXCR, producing one record per CDR3 protein. This table holds around 140,000 distinct CDR3 sequences, about 6% found once. Input material: PBMCs. All receptors come from a human donor in good health (CMV status not recorded). Some clones in this sample may be carry-over from other donors' samples. Both conserved end residues are part of each CDR3. Fields, in order: CDR3 length, J gene, V gene, clone size, D gene, CDR3 protein, CDR3 DNA. D genes are given only for firm matches. Clone size appears in some rows only: once, few, many, or a class for an expanded clone.

16,TRBJ1-4,TRBV7-2,many,.,CASSPAPGGRGEKLFF,TGTGCCAGCAGCCCGGCACCTGGGGGGCGAGGTGAAAAACTGTTTTTT
14,TRBJ2-3,TRBV7-2,many,.,CASSLDRGGDTQYF,TGTGCCAGCAGCCTGGACCGCGGTGGGGATACGCAGTATTTT
15,TRBJ2-2,TRBV11-2,many,.,CASSFGRGRGGELFF,TGTGCCAGCAGCTTTGGACGGGGGCGAGGCGGGGAGCTGTTTTTT
13,TRBJ2-7,TRBV6-2/TRBV6-3,many,.,CASSYSLVYEQYF,TGTGCCAGCAGTTACAGTCTAGTCTACGAGCAGTACTTC
15,TRBJ2-7,TRBV7-2,many,TRBD2,CASSIALAGGPEQYF,TGTGCCAGCAGTATCGCCCTAGCGGGGGGACCGGAGCAGTACTTC
12,TRBJ1-4,TRBV5-4,.,.,CASSCIREKLFF,TGTGCCAGCAGCTGCATACGTGAAAAACTGTTTTTT
14,TRBJ1-5,TRBV12-3/TRBV12-4,many,.,CASTLSQGDQPQHF,TGTGCCAGCACCTTAAGCCAGGGAGATCAGCCCCAGCATTTT
14,TRBJ2-7,TRBV5-1,many,.,CASSFVPDGYEQYF,TGCGCCAGCAGCTTTGTCCCGGACGGCTACGAGCAGTACTTC
14,TRBJ1-2,TRBV12-3/TRBV12-4,many,.,CASRLTQGYYGYTF,TGTGCCAGCAGGCTAACGCAGGGCTACTATGGCTACACCTTC
15,TRBJ2-1,TRBV12-5,many,.,CASGPPAGGPYEQFF,TGTGCTAGTGGTCCCCCGGCGGGTGGTCCTTATGAGCAGTTCTTC
17,TRBJ2-3,TRBV20-1,.,.,CSALIGRAPVATDTQYF,TGCAGTGCTCTAATCGGTCGGGCCCCAGTTGCCACAGATACGCAGTATTTT